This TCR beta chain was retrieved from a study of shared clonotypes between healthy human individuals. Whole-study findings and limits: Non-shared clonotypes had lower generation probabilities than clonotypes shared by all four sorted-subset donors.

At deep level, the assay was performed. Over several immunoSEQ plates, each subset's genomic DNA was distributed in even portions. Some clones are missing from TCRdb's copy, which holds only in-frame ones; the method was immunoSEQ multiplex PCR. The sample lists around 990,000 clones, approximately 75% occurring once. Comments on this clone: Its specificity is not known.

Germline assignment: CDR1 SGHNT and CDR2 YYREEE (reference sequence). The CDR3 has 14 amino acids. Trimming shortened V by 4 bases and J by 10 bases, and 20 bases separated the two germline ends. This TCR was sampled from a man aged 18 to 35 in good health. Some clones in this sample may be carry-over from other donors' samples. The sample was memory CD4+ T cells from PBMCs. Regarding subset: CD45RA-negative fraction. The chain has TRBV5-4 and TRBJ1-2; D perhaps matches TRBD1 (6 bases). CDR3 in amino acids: CASSPPGTTTDYTF. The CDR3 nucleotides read TGTGCCAGCAGCCCGCCCGGGACAACTACTGACTACACCTTC.